This T cell receptor (beta chain) is drawn from a study of T cell responses to AZD1222 COVID-19 vaccine. To note about this clone: What it binds is unknown.

Study-level findings and limits: The donors showed a predominance of white British ancestry and of females, with possible underestimation of clonal diversity.

The repertoire was sequenced with immunoSEQ multiplex PCR; TCRdb's copy has only in-frame clones and lacks some. The sample yields over 120,000 clones, roughly 90% seen once. CDR1 is MRHNA, CDR2 SNTAGT, per germline. The CDR3 is made up of 15 amino acids. Trimming took 0 bases from V and 7 from J, leaving 10 bases between them. Material: peripheral blood, obtained 28 days after the second AZD1222 dose. This TCR was sampled from an adult who received the AZD1222 COVID-19 vaccine. This chain joins TRBV6-4 and TRBJ1-6, with D possibly matching TRBD1 (5 bases). The DNA of the CDR3 is TGTGCCAGCAGTGACTCGGGGGATGGAAATTCACCCCTCCACTTT. This codes for CASSDSGDGNSPLHF.